The clone carrying this T cell receptor (beta chain) appeared a few times. The treatment denotes: randomized to nivolumab then ipilimumab (arm A) or the reverse (arm B). Trimming removed 2 bases from V and 6 bases from J, with 10 bases in between. Germline loops: CDR1 SGHDN, CDR2 FVKESK. The length of the CDR3 is 13 residues. Measured with immunoSEQ multiplex PCR; TCRdb has only the in-frame clones, and not every one. The sample holds some 14,000 clones, 65% to 80% seen once. The sample belongs to a study of sequential checkpoint blockade in melanoma. The V call is TRBV14, the J call TRBJ1-2; tentatively, D is TRBD1 (6 bases). The source is a human donor with melanoma. Sequenced material: CD8+ T cells sorted from blood (inferred from file names), taken from a patient given nivolumab and ipilimumab in sequence. This chain's CDR3 is CASSQQGFDGYTF. The DNA of the CDR3 is TGTGCCAGCAGCCAACAGGGGTTCGATGGCTACACCTTC.